The 26 T cell receptor beta chains below all came from one sample that was sequenced in a study of post-analysis software for immune sequencing data. Findings of the study overall: Higher frequency in patients than in controls was seen for several TRBV segments, with TRBV5-6, TRBV5-1 and TRBV20-1 among them.

No antigen is known for these receptors. Carried by the TCR beta cDNA libraries were unique molecular identifiers. From the PCR reads, TCRdb called clonotypes with MiXCR, one entry per CDR3 protein. Of almost 700,000 distinct CDR3 sequences in the sample, approximately 60% were seen once. Sequenced: blood. These receptors were obtained from a girl aged 2-10 years with multiple sclerosis.

The chain carries TRBV4-2 and TRBJ2-5, with 7 bases that match TRBD1. The germline gives CDR1 LGHNA, CDR2 YNFKEQ. The length of the CDR3 is 16 residues. J was trimmed by 3 bases and V by 4 bases; bases with no gene match: 11. The CDR3 loop is CASSPPGTDVKETQYF. The DNA of the CDR3 is TGTGCCAGCAGCCCCCCCGGGACAGACGTTAAAGAGACCCAGTACTTC.

The chain links TRBV7-9 to TRBJ2-5; a possible D gene is TRBD1 (7 bases). Germline CDR1 reads SEHNR; CDR2 reads FQNEAQ (reference sequence). The CDR3 sequence is 14 residues long. Trimming removed 5 bases from V and 5 bases from J, with 15 bases in between. CDR3 protein: CASSQEGQLETQYF. For the CDR3, the DNA is TGTGCCAGCAGCCAGGAGGGACAGTTGGAGACCCAGTACTTC.

V gene TRBV4-2 combines with J gene TRBJ2-5; D might be TRBD1 or TRBD2, each matching 5 bases. Gene TRBJ2-7 matches the end of the DNA better, so the J call may be wrong. The CDR3 totals 13 residues. The germline V gene has CDR1 LGHNA and CDR2 YNFKEQ. The CDR3 DNA follows: TGTGCCAGCAGCCCTGGGACCTACGACGAGCAGTACTTC. Translation gives CASSPGTYDEQYF.

The chain recombines TRBV27 with TRBJ2-5; the D gene is possibly TRBD2 (6 bases). CDR3 length: 16 amino acids. Germline loops: CDR1 MNHEY, CDR2 SMNVEV (reference sequence). The V and J ends lost 6 bases and 4 bases respectively, with 21 bases between them. For the CDR3, the DNA is TGTGCCAGCAGACCCCTTGGCACGGGAGAGATAGAGACCCAGTACTTC. This translates into CASRPLGTGEIETQYF.

The V and J genes are TRBV10-3 and TRBJ2-5; D tentatively fits TRBD1 or TRBD2 (6 bases each). CDR1 ENHRY and CDR2 SYGVKD come from the germline V gene. V was shortened by 3 bases and J by 4 bases, with 18 bases between the two germline ends. The CDR3 length is 16 residues. The CDR3 region is CAISEEGWKGGETQYF. As DNA, the CDR3 is TGTGCCATCAGTGAAGAGGGCTGGAAGGGGGGAGAGACCCAGTACTTC.

The gene calls are TRBV20-1 and TRBJ1-2; D unresolved. Germline V lookup: CDR1 DFQATT, CDR2 SNEGSKA (reference sequence). The CDR3 runs to 14 residues. The V and J ends lost 4 bases and 2 bases respectively, with 14 bases between them. The CDR3 nucleotides read TGCAGTGCTACTCATGGGGAGAAAAACTATGGCTACACCTTC. This gives the protein CSATHGEKNYGYTF.

The sample holds one count of this clonotype. The rearrangement links TRBV4-3 to TRBJ1-2; D remains unclear. CDR3 size: 14 residues. Trimming took off 0 bases at V and 4 bases at J, with 9 bases between the two ends. The germline V gene has CDR1 LGHNA and CDR2 YSLEER. CDR3 sequence (DNA): TGCGCCAGCAGCCAAGATACCAAAACCTATGGCTACACCTTC. This encodes CASSQDTKTYGYTF.

The chain joins TRBV12-3 or TRBV12-4 to TRBJ2-2, with D uncertain. The CDR3 is 16 amino acids. V lost 5 bases and J lost 3, with 16 bases in between. The CDR3 region is CASSHPSAGDTGELFF. DNA for the CDR3: TGTGCCAGCAGTCACCCATCGGCAGGAGACACCGGGGAGCTGTTTTTT.

V is TRBV20-1 and J is TRBJ2-3; 7 bases agree with TRBD1. CDR1 is DFQATT and CDR2 is SNEGSKA in the germline V gene (reference sequence). The trim removed 4 bases at V and 3 bases at J, leaving 1 base unmatched. The CDR3 is 12 amino acids. The CDR3 DNA reads as TGCAGTGCTACGACAGGGACAGATACGCAGTATTTT. Translation gives CSATTGTDTQYF.

The V gene is TRBV4-1, the J gene TRBJ2-7; perhaps TRBD2 as D (5 bases). CDR3 size: 13 residues. Germline CDR1 is MGHRA and CDR2 is YSYEKL. V dropped 0 bases and J dropped 6 bases, with 9 bases sitting between them. CDR3 sequence: CASSQEEGGEQYF. The CDR3 DNA follows: TGCGCCAGCAGCCAAGAGGAAGGAGGCGAGCAGTACTTC.

The rearrangement joins TRBV3-1 to TRBJ2-7; possible D gene TRBD1, 6 bases. Per the germline V gene, CDR1 is LGHDT and CDR2 is YNNKEL (reference sequence). The V and J ends lost 8 bases and 2 bases respectively, with 16 bases between them. The CDR3 contains 14 residues. This chain's CDR3 is CASGPTGKTYEQYF. The DNA for the CDR3 is TGTGCCAGCGGACCTACAGGGAAGACCTACGAGCAGTACTTC.

This clonotype came up once. The V call is TRBV24-1, the J call TRBJ2-1, with TRBD2 matching 9 bases. In germline, CDR1 is KGHDR, CDR2 SFDVKD. The CDR3 is 15 amino acids. With 9 bases clipped from V and 3 bases from J, the junction kept 8 bases outside the gene matches. Here the CDR3 DNA reads TGTGCCACCGCTAGCGGGGCCCTGGACTACAATGAGCAGTTCTTC. Protein sequence: CATASGALDYNEQFF.

The chain carries TRBV29-1 and TRBJ2-5; 7 bases fit TRBD1. CDR3 length: 13 amino acids. Trimming at V came to 6 bases and at J to 4 bases, leaving 8 bases not matched to a gene. The germline V gene encodes CDR1 SQVTM and CDR2 ANQGSEA. The CDR3 DNA is TGCAGCGTAACTATGGGACAGAGAGAGACCCAGTACTTC. The encoded protein is CSVTMGQRETQYF.

The rearrangement links TRBV11-2 to TRBJ2-1, with D possibly matching TRBD1 (5 bases). This CDR3 has 15 residues. V was trimmed by 5 bases and J by 4 bases, leaving 15 bases between them. Germline V CDR1 and CDR2: SGHAT, FQNNGV. Here the CDR3 DNA reads TGTGCCAGCAGCCCCTTCGGGCAGGGATACAATGAGCAGTTCTTC. As protein: CASSPFGQGYNEQFF.

The chain links TRBV5-6 to TRBJ2-7; 9 nucleotides match TRBD1. This CDR3 region has 14 residues. V dropped 10 bases and J dropped 0; count of bases not matched to a gene: 8. CDR1 is SGHDT and CDR2 is YYEEEE in the germline V gene. CDR3 bases: TGTGCCGGCCATAGGACAGGGGTCTCCTACGAGCAGTACTTC. This gives the protein CAGHRTGVSYEQYF.

This sequence joins TRBV29-1 and TRBJ1-2, with a possible D match to TRBD1 (5 bases). The CDR3 spans 12 residues. V gave up 0 bases and J gave up 6 bases, with 8 bases separating them. Germline loops: CDR1 SQVTM, CDR2 ANQGSEA. The CDR3, as DNA: TGCAGCGTTGAAGAGCAGGGAGATGGCTACACCTTC. This gives the protein CSVEEQGDGYTF.

Note on this clonotype: This CDR3 is missing its conserved last phenylalanine or tryptophan, likely due to a read error. The DNA of the CDR3 is TGCAGTGCTATAGGGGCTAGCGCGTCCTACGAGCAGTACTCC. Translating gives CSAIGASASYEQYS. This chain connects TRBV20-1 to TRBJ2-7; maybe TRBD2 (6 bases). Germline assignment: CDR1 DFQATT and CDR2 SNEGSKA (reference sequence). This CDR3 is 14 amino acids long. V shed 4 bases and J shed 1 base, with 14 bases lying between them.

In its sample, this clonotype was seen a few times. The chain is built from TRBV5-1 and TRBJ1-1, with D possibly matching TRBD1 (6 bases). V lost 6 bases, J lost 3 bases, and 15 bases lay in between. CDR3 size: 14 residues. From germline, CDR1 is SGHRS and CDR2 YFSETQ. The CDR3 bases are TGCGCCAGCACCGGGGGGGGCGAAGACACTGAAGCTTTCTTT. Translation: CASTGGGEDTEAFF. The full variable domain, with the rest looked up from reference TRBV5-1 and TRBJ1-1, is KAGVTQTPRYLIKTRGQQVTLSCSPISGHRSVSWYQQTPGQGLQFLFEYFSETQRNKGNFPGRFSGRQFSNSRSEMNVSTLELGDSALYLCASTGGGEDTEAFFGQGTRLTVV.

This chain joins TRBV7-9 and TRBJ2-1; D perhaps matches TRBD1 (5 bases). Germline CDR1 and CDR2: SEHNR and FQNEAQ (reference sequence). Deletions cut 3 bases from V and 7 bases from J, with 7 bases between. The CDR3 runs to 12 residues. CDR3 DNA sequence: TGTGCCAGCAGCTTTGGGGCGAATGAGCAGTTCTTC. Protein product: CASSFGANEQFF.

This rearrangement joins TRBV6-6 to TRBJ1-2; unclear D gene. CDR1 and CDR2 from the germline V gene are MNHNY and SVGAGI (reference sequence). V shed 5 bases and J shed 5 bases, with 9 bases lying between them. The CDR3 covers 12 residues. CDR3 nucleotides: TGTGCCAGCAGTCGGCTCGAGTATGGCTACACCTTC. Protein: CASSRLEYGYTF.

This clonotype was recorded a few times. The V and J genes are TRBV7-3 and TRBJ2-3, with 9 bases aligning to TRBD2. CDR3 length: 14 residues. Germline-derived CDR1 and CDR2 are SGHTA and FQGTGA. V gave up 6 bases and J gave up 3 bases; unmatched junction bases: 4. CDR3 nucleotides: TGTGCCAGCAGTAGCAGCGGGAGGACAGATACGCAGTATTTT. Translated, it gives CASSSSGRTDTQYF.

This clonotype was detected a few times. The chain is built from TRBV29-1 and TRBJ1-2; 7 bases are shared with TRBD1. The CDR3 loop spans 12 amino acids. CDR1 and CDR2 (germline): SQVTM, ANQGSEA. V trimming: 4 bases; J trimming: 6 bases; junction bases outside the gene matches: 5. CDR3 nucleotides: TGCAGCGTTGGTCAGGGGGTAGATGGCTACACCTTC. This translates into CSVGQGVDGYTF.

J is TRBJ2-1 and V is TRBV5-6, with 7 nucleotides matching TRBD2. Germline-derived CDR1 and CDR2 are SGHDT and YYEEEE. CDR3 length equals 16 residues. V shed 4 bases, J shed 0 bases, and the junction held 7 bases outside the gene matches. The DNA of the CDR3 is TGTGCCAGCAGCGCGCGAGCGGGAAGCTCCTACAATGAGCAGTTCTTC. This codes for CASSARAGSSYNEQFF.

The CDR3 DNA reads TGTGCCAGCAGCAAACCCTACCAAGAGACCCAGTACTTC. Translating it yields CASSKPYQETQYF. This chain links TRBV21-1 with TRBJ2-5. TRBV21-1 is listed as a pseudogene. CDR3 length: 13 residues.

The rearrangement links TRBV12-3 or TRBV12-4 to TRBJ1-1; D unclear. Trimming cost V 2 bases and J 6 bases, with 22 bases left between them. This CDR3 has 17 amino acids. CDR3 sequence reads: CASSLSPQQNSMAEAFF. The CDR3 nucleotides are TGTGCCAGCAGTTTATCCCCCCAACAGAACTCTATGGCTGAAGCTTTCTTT.

Regarding this clonotype: A much more abundant neighbour one base away suggests this may be a read error. The V and J genes are TRBV9 and TRBJ2-1, with D unclear. Trimming took off 1 base at V and 5 bases at J, with 4 bases between the two ends. Germline-derived CDR1 and CDR2 are SGDLS and YYNGEE. This CDR3 has 12 residues. The CDR3 region has the DNA TGTGCCAGCAGCGTAAGCCACAATGAGCAGTTCTTC. It codes for CASSVSHNEQFF.